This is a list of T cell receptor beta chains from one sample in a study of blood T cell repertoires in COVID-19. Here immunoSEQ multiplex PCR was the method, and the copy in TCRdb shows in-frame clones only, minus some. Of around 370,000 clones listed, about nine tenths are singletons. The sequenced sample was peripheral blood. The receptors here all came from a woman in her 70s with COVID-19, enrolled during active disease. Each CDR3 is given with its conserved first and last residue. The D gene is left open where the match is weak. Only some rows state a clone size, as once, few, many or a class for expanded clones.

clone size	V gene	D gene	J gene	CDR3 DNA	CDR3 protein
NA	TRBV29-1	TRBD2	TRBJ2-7	TGCAGCGCGAGTAGCGGGGGAGACTACGAGCAGTACTTC	CSASSGGDYEQYF
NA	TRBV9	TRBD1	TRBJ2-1	TGTGCCAGCAGCGTGGACAGGGAAAACAATGAGCAGTTCTTC	CASSVDRENNEQFF
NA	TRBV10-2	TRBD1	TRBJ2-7	TGCGCCAGCAGCGCCGGACAGGGTACCAACGAGCAGTACTTC	CASSAGQGTNEQYF
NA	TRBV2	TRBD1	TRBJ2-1	TGTGCCAGCTGGAGGCCGGGACAGGGGGTTCTTGAGCAGTTCTTC	CASWRPGQGVLEQFF
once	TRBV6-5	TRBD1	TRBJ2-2	TGTGCCAGCAGTACCGACAGGGTAGGAGCCGGGGAGCTGTTTTTT	CASSTDRVGAGELFF
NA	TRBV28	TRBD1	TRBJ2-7	TGTGCCAGCAGTACCAGGGGGGAGCAGTACTTC	CASSTRGEQYF
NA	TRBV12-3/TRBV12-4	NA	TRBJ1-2	TGTGCCAGCAGTTCGGGGGGATTATTTGGCTACACCTTC	CASSSGGLFGYTF
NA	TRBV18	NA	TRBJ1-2	TGTGCCAGCTCACCCGAGGCCCTGAGCGTCTATGGCTACACCTTC	CASSPEALSVYGYTF
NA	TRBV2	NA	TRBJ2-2	TGTGCCAGCAACAGGGAGGGAACCGGGGAGCTGTTTTTT	CASNREGTGELFF
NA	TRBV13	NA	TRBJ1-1	TGTGCCAGCAGCACACAAAAGAACACTGAAGCTTTCTTT	CASSTQKNTEAFF
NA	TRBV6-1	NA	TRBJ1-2	TGTGCCAGCAGTGAACTCGGAGTGAACTATGGCTACACCTTC	CASSELGVNYGYTF
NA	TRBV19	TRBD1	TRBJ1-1	TGTGCCAGTAGCAGGCGTAACGGACAGGGGAACATGAACACTGAAGCTTTCTTT	CASSRRNGQGNMNTEAFF
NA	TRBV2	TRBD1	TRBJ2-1	TGTGCCAGCAGTGATGGGGACAGGGAAAACAATGAGCAGTTCTTC	CASSDGDRENNEQFF
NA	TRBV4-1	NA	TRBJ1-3	TGCGCCAGCAGCCGCTTACAGGGTTGGTCTTCTGGAAACACCATATATTTT	CASSRLQGWSSGNTIYF
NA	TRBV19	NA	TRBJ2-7	TGTGCCAGTAGTATAGACCCGGAGGCCCGTACCCAGTACTTC	CASSIDPEARTQYF
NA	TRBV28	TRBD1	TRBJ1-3	TGTGCCAGCAGTTTCCCCGGGACAGTAAACACCATATATTTT	CASSFPGTVNTIYF